These T cell receptor beta chains were read from a single sample in a study of blood T cell repertoires in COVID-19. Clones were read by immunoSEQ multiplex PCR, and TCRdb kept only the in-frame ones, dropping some. The data contain approximately 350,000 clones, approximately 86% of them singletons. Sequencing input: peripheral blood. The receptors here all came from a woman aged 60 to 75 with COVID-19, enrolled during active disease. Each CDR3 is given with its conserved first and last residue. D genes are given only for firm matches. Clone size appears in some rows only: once, few, many, or a class for an expanded clone.

v_call,clone_size,j_call,d_call,cdr3_length,cdr3_nt,cdr3_aa
TRBV4-1,once,TRBJ1-6,TRBD1,15,TGCGCCAGCAGACCGACCACAGGGGCCAATTCACCCCTCCACTTT,CASRPTTGANSPLHF
TRBV4-1,NA,TRBJ1-1,NA,17,TGCGCCAGCAGCCAAGATTACGGTAACAGCTTGAACACTGAAGCTTTCTTT,CASSQDYGNSLNTEAFF
TRBV5-4,few,TRBJ2-1,NA,13,TGTGCCAGCAGCCCGACATCTTACAATGAGCAGTTCTTC,CASSPTSYNEQFF
TRBV6-2/TRBV6-3,NA,TRBJ2-4,NA,15,TGTGCCAGCACCCCCGGCGGGGTAGCCAAAAACATTCAGTACTTC,CASTPGGVAKNIQYF
TRBV11-3,once,TRBJ1-2,NA,16,TGTGCCAGCAGCTCGACGACACAAAGGGGTAACTATGGCTACACCTTC,CASSSTTQRGNYGYTF
TRBV11-3,NA,TRBJ2-7,NA,15,TGTGCCAGCAGCTTAGGAGGCGGAAGCTCCTACGAGCAGTACTTC,CASSLGGGSSYEQYF
TRBV6-6,NA,TRBJ2-1,TRBD1,15,TGTGCCAGCAGCTACCGGGACAGGGGATACAATGAGCAGTTCTTC,CASSYRDRGYNEQFF
TRBV10-3,NA,TRBJ2-5,TRBD1,16,TGTGCCATCAGTGAGTCCCGGACAGGGGCTCAAGAGACCCAGTACTTC,CAISESRTGAQETQYF
TRBV27,NA,TRBJ1-1,NA,15,TGTGCCAGCAGTTTTGACAGACCCAGGAACACTGAAGCTTTCTTT,CASSFDRPRNTEAFF
TRBV4-2,NA,TRBJ2-2,NA,13,TGTGCCAGCAGCCAGTTAAATACCGGGGAGCTGTTTTTT,CASSQLNTGELFF
TRBV14,few,TRBJ2-7,TRBD1,11,TGTGCCAGCGGACAGGGATTCGAGCAGTACTTC,CASGQGFEQYF
TRBV9,NA,TRBJ1-2,NA,13,TGTGCCAGCAGCGTAGAAGGGAGCTATGGCTACACCTTC,CASSVEGSYGYTF
TRBV5-1,NA,TRBJ2-5,NA,12,TGCGCCAGCAGCTTGGAAGAATCGGCCCAGTACTTC,CASSLEESAQYF
TRBV30,NA,TRBJ2-5,NA,13,TGTGCCTGGAGTGGGGGGGGGCTTGAGACCCAGTACTTC,CAWSGGGLETQYF
TRBV12-2,NA,TRBJ2-1,NA,15,TGTGCAAGTCGCTTAGTAGGGACAGATGACAATGAGCAGTTCTTC,CASRLVGTDDNEQFF
TRBV11-2,few,TRBJ2-2,TRBD1,12,TGTGCCAGCAGCTTAGTAGCACAGGGGCCGTTTTTT,CASSLVAQGPFF
TRBV24-1,NA,TRBJ2-2,TRBD2,18,TGTGCCACCAGTACGTCTGAGCGGGGGGGAAGAAACACCGGGGAGCTGTTTTTT,CATSTSERGGRNTGELFF
TRBV11-2,NA,TRBJ1-2,NA,14,TGTGCCAGCAGCTTGGGCGACAGCCCCTATGGCTACACCTTC,CASSLGDSPYGYTF
TRBV19,NA,TRBJ1-1,NA,13,TGTGCCAGTAGTATATTTCAGAACACTGAAGCTTTCTTT,CASSIFQNTEAFF
TRBV6-4,once,TRBJ2-2,NA,14,TGTGCCAGCAGCGACCGCTCGGGGGCCGGGGAGCTGTTTTTT,CASSDRSGAGELFF
TRBV29-1,NA,TRBJ1-2,TRBD1,14,TGCAGCGTTTGGGGACAGGGCGAGGGCGGTGGCTACACCTTC,CSVWGQGEGGGYTF
TRBV3-1/TRBV3-2,NA,TRBJ1-2,TRBD1,18,TGTGCCAGCAGCCAAGGGGGGCCCGGGACAGGGGGCAGCTATGGCTACACCTTC,CASSQGGPGTGGSYGYTF
TRBV12-5,NA,TRBJ2-5,NA,14,TGTGCTAGTGGTACCGGACACAACCAAGAGACCCAGTACTTC,CASGTGHNQETQYF